One sample yielded the 31 T cell receptor beta chains listed below, sequenced in a study of Graves' ophthalmopathy and Graves' hyperthyroidism. Using RNA transcripts, the TCR beta CDR3 regions were amplified. Second-round multiplex PCR followed a first-round RT-PCR using HTBI primers. TCRdb reanalysed the multiplex PCR reads using MiXCR and keeps one entry per CDR3 protein. The sample lists about 500,000 distinct CDR3 sequences; about 15% were seen once. Sequenced input: blood. The receptors were sampled from a woman between 25 and 40 years old with Graves' ophthalmopathy.

This clonotype was detected ten times or more. The chain has TRBV4-1 and TRBJ2-7; D uncertain. Looked up from germline, CDR1 is MGHRA and CDR2 is YSYEKL. The CDR3 has 12 residues. Trimming removed 0 bases at V and 1 base at J, with 1 base between. DNA for the CDR3: TGCGCCAGCAGCCAAGATTCCTACGAGCAGTACTTC. The encoded protein is CASSQDSYEQYF.

In its sample, this clonotype was seen many times. V gene TRBV20-1 combines with J gene TRBJ1-1; 12 nucleotides align to TRBD1. Germline V lookup: CDR1 DFQATT, CDR2 SNEGSKA (reference sequence). V lost 6 bases, J lost 7 bases, and 9 bases stayed unmatched. The CDR3 length is 14 residues. The CDR3 bases are TGCAGTGCGGATCCGGGACAGGGGGCCGGTGAAGCTTTCTTT. Protein product: CSADPGQGAGEAFF.

This clonotype was counted ten times or more. This chain joins TRBV6-1 and TRBJ2-7, with a weak D call TRBD1 (6 bases). The CDR3 contains 16 residues. CDR1 is MNHNS, CDR2 SASEGT, per germline. The V end lost 2 bases, the J end lost 4 bases, and 18 bases lay between the germline ends. CDR3 sequence (DNA): TGTGCCAGCAGTGAACTGGACCAGGGGTACAATTACGAGCAGTACTTC. The encoded protein is CASSELDQGYNYEQYF.

This clonotype was seen ten or more times. The chain links TRBV12-3 or TRBV12-4 to TRBJ2-7; no clear D. The CDR3 loop spans 13 amino acids. V was shortened by 5 bases and J by 1 base, with 9 bases between the two germline ends. CDR3 sequence reads: CASSTHSSYEQYF. Written as DNA, the CDR3 is TGTGCCAGCAGTACCCATTCTTCCTACGAGCAGTACTTC.

This clonotype was seen ten or more times. The chain employs TRBV15 and TRBJ1-1; D not certain. Germline V gene lookup returns CDR1 LNHNV and CDR2 YYDKDF (reference sequence). V was trimmed by 1 base and J by 5 bases, leaving 5 bases between them. This CDR3 has 12 amino acids. The CDR3 region is CATSRVGTEAFF. Written as DNA, the CDR3 is TGTGCCACCAGCAGAGTGGGTACTGAAGCTTTCTTT.

This clonotype was seen at least ten times. The gene calls are TRBV7-9 and TRBJ2-7; D perhaps matches TRBD1 (5 bases). V was pared by 3 bases and J by 0 bases, with 9 bases between. The CDR3 length is 14 residues. Looked up from germline, CDR1 is SEHNR and CDR2 is FQNEAQ (reference sequence). This chain's CDR3 is CASSLQGNSYEQYF. The DNA of the CDR3 is TGTGCCAGCAGCTTGCAGGGTAACTCCTACGAGCAGTACTTC.

This clonotype was detected many times. V is TRBV6-1 and J is TRBJ1-5, with 7 positions matching TRBD1. The germline V gene encodes CDR1 MNHNS and CDR2 SASEGT. The CDR3 is 12 amino acids. J lost 9 bases, V lost 1 base, and 0 bases had no gene match. CDR3: CASSEGTGPQHF. CDR3 nucleotides: TGTGCCAGCAGTGAAGGGACAGGGCCCCAGCATTTT.

This clonotype has just a few counts. This rearrangement joins TRBV3-1 to TRBJ1-2; D not resolved. The CDR3 runs 15 residues. Trimming took off 0 bases at V and 2 bases at J, with 10 bases between the two ends. The germline V gene has CDR1 LGHDT and CDR2 YNNKEL (reference sequence). The CDR3 DNA sequence: TGTGCCAGCAGCCAAGAAATCGGACCCAACTATGGCTACACCTTC. Its protein product is CASSQEIGPNYGYTF.

The table lists this clonotype with many counts. The chain employs TRBV12-3 or TRBV12-4 and TRBJ1-5; unclear D gene. The CDR3 has 12 residues. With 7 bases removed from V and 5 bases from J, the gap between germline ends came to 9 bases. CDR3: CASTKMDQPQHF. In DNA, the CDR3 is TGTGCCAGCACTAAGATGGATCAGCCCCAGCATTTT.

This clonotype was recorded at least ten times. The J gene is TRBJ2-5, the V gene TRBV20-1; D might be TRBD2 (7 bases). The CDR3 sequence is 14 residues long. Germline V gene data show CDR1 as DFQATT and CDR2 as SNEGSKA (reference sequence). V shed 3 bases and J shed 1 base, with 12 bases lying between them. The CDR3 coding sequence is TGCAGTGCTAGCGGGGGGCCACGCCAAGAGACCCAGTACTTC. This gives the protein CSASGGPRQETQYF.

This clonotype was counted at least ten times. This chain connects TRBV10-1 to TRBJ2-2; D gene ambiguous. V gave up 6 bases and J gave up 1 base, with 6 bases separating them. CDR1 WNHNN and CDR2 SYGVQD come from the germline V gene (reference sequence). The CDR3 has 13 amino acids. The CDR3 DNA follows: TGCGCCAGCAGCATGGGGAACACCGGGGAGCTGTTTTTT. Protein: CASSMGNTGELFF.

This clonotype has ten or more counts. Written as DNA, the CDR3 is TGCAGTGCTAGGGACCGTGGACAGGGCTCTAACTATGGCTACACCTTC. It encodes CSARDRGQGSNYGYTF. The chain combines TRBV20-1 with TRBJ1-2; 8 bases are a match to TRBD1. Germline V gene sequence: CDR1 DFQATT, CDR2 SNEGSKA (reference sequence). Trimming removed 3 bases from V and 0 bases from J; junction bases left unmatched: 9. This CDR3 has 16 amino acids.

The chain couples TRBV12-3 or TRBV12-4 to TRBJ1-2; 7 bases line up with TRBD1. Trimming removed 4 bases from V and 8 bases from J; junction bases left unmatched: 16. This CDR3 has 16 residues. CDR3 DNA: TGTGCCAGCAGTTCCGGACAGGTCGCGGATGAAGGAGGCTACACCTTC. Protein product: CASSSGQVADEGGYTF.

Many counts were recorded for this clonotype. The V gene is TRBV6-5, the J gene TRBJ1-2; the D is unclear. The CDR3 length is 15 residues. The V and J ends lost 0 bases and 0 bases respectively, with 8 bases between them. The germline CDR1 and CDR2 sequences are MNHEY and SVGAGI. DNA for the CDR3: TGTGCCAGCAGTTACTCGTTCAGTCCTAACTATGGCTACACCTTC. Protein: CASSYSFSPNYGYTF.

This clonotype was recorded many times. V and J are TRBV2 and TRBJ1-1; 7 nucleotides agree with TRBD1. Germline lookup yields CDR1 SNHLY and CDR2 FYNNEI. The length of the CDR3 is 12 residues. The trim removed 6 bases at V and 7 bases at J, leaving 5 bases unmatched. The CDR3 reads CASRRDRVEAFF. DNA of the CDR3: TGTGCCAGCAGACGCGACAGGGTTGAAGCTTTCTTT.

V gene TRBV6-5 combines with J gene TRBJ1-2; 9 bases line up with TRBD1. In germline, CDR1 is MNHEY, CDR2 SVGAGI. The J segment lost 6 bases and the V segment lost 2 bases, leaving 4 bases of the junction unmatched. This CDR3 has 14 residues. CDR3 DNA: TGTGCCAGCAGTTACGACGACAGGGGGAATGGCTACACCTTC. Protein product: CASSYDDRGNGYTF.

This clonotype was counted between two and nine times. The rearrangement links TRBV11-2 to TRBJ2-5; 11 positions agree with TRBD2. CDR1 and CDR2 from the germline V gene are SGHAT and FQNNGV. J lost 0 bases, V lost 5 bases, and 11 bases had no gene match. The CDR3 spans 18 residues. The CDR3 DNA reads as TGTGCCAGCAGCCTCCCGACTAGCGGGGATAACTACCAAGAGACCCAGTACTTC. Its translation is CASSLPTSGDNYQETQYF.

This clonotype was counted ten times or more. This chain connects TRBV27 to TRBJ2-5; TRBD2 is a possible D gene (6 bases). Deletions cut 6 bases from V and 5 bases from J, with 13 bases between. The germline V gene has CDR1 MNHEY and CDR2 SMNVEV (reference sequence). CDR3 length equals 13 residues. CDR3 region: CASRSRERETQYF. For the CDR3, the DNA is TGTGCCAGCAGGTCTCGGGAGCGGGAGACCCAGTACTTC.

This clonotype was detected ten times or more. V gene TRBV3-1 combines with J gene TRBJ1-6; D might be TRBD1 (5 bases). The CDR3 totals 16 residues. Germline CDR1 LGHDT, CDR2 YNNKEL (reference sequence). V lost 4 bases and J 2 bases, leaving 12 bases between the germline ends. The CDR3 bases are TGTGCCAGCAGCCTAAATCAGGGACCCTATAATTCACCCCTCCACTTT. Translation gives CASSLNQGPYNSPLHF.

The CDR3 DNA follows: TGTGCCAGCAGTCGCCCTCTGGGAGATTCCTACGAGCAGTACTTC. Its protein is CASSRPLGDSYEQYF. V and J are TRBV6-2 or TRBV6-3 and TRBJ2-7; a weak D match, TRBD2 (5 bases). This CDR3 has 15 amino acids. The germline V gene encodes CDR1 MNHEY and CDR2 SVGEGT. Trimming cost V 5 bases and J 1 base, with 15 bases left between them.

This rearrangement joins TRBV6-2 or TRBV6-3 to TRBJ2-7; tentative D call: TRBD2 (6 bases). V was pared by 8 bases and J by 7 bases, with 15 bases between. This CDR3 has 12 residues. CDR1 is MNHEY and CDR2 is SVGEGT in the germline V gene. The CDR3 protein is CASRDWALEQYF. As DNA, the CDR3 is TGTGCCAGCCGGGACTGGGCTTTGGAGCAGTACTTC.

This clonotype has a count of ten or more. The genes are TRBV6-5 and TRBJ1-1; 7 bases match TRBD1. CDR3 length: 15 amino acids. Germline assignment: CDR1 MNHEY and CDR2 SVGAGI. J was trimmed by 6 bases and V by 2 bases; bases with no gene match: 9. The CDR3 protein is CASSYEARGIAEAFF. The CDR3 DNA sequence: TGTGCCAGCAGTTACGAGGCCAGGGGGATAGCTGAAGCTTTCTTT.

This clonotype has ten or more counts. The chain links TRBV7-9 to TRBJ2-5; unclear D gene. V was cut by 5 bases and J by 5 bases, with 12 bases left in between. Germline loops: CDR1 SEHNR, CDR2 FQNEAQ (reference sequence). The CDR3 is 13 amino acids. The chain's CDR3 is CASSKRSSETQYF. In DNA form, the CDR3 reads TGTGCCAGCAGCAAACGGAGTAGTGAGACCCAGTACTTC.

This rearrangement joins TRBV18 to TRBJ2-2; D possibly matches TRBD1 or TRBD2 (5 bases each). Germline V gene sequence: CDR1 KGHSH, CDR2 LQKENI. V lost 5 bases, J lost 7 bases, and 17 bases lay in between. CDR3 size: 15 residues. The CDR3 sequence: CASSAGSPGNGELFF. CDR3 sequence (DNA): TGTGCCAGCTCAGCAGGGTCTCCCGGGAACGGGGAGCTGTTTTTT.

This clonotype was seen ten or more times. The chain recombines TRBV27 with TRBJ2-7, with D possibly called TRBD1 or TRBD2 (5 bases each). The CDR3 is made up of 15 amino acids. Trimming removed 2 bases from V and 2 bases from J, with 13 bases in between. CDR1 is MNHEY and CDR2 is SMNVEV in the germline V gene (reference sequence). The CDR3 is CASSLDGTVPYEQYF. In DNA, the CDR3 is TGTGCCAGCAGTTTAGACGGGACGGTACCCTACGAGCAGTACTTC.

At least ten counts were recorded for this clonotype. The genes are TRBV25-1 and TRBJ2-5; tentative D call: TRBD1 (6 bases). Trimming removed 3 bases from V and 3 bases from J, with 11 bases in between. CDR1 and CDR2 from the germline V gene are MGHDK and SYGVNS. The CDR3 runs 14 residues. The CDR3 here is CASSELGAKETQYF. The DNA of the CDR3 is TGTGCCAGCAGTGAGCTGGGGGCTAAAGAGACCCAGTACTTC.

This clonotype was counted at least ten times. This chain joins TRBV6-1 and TRBJ1-2, with D uncertain. The V gene's germline CDR1 is MNHNS and CDR2 SASEGT. Deletions cut 1 base from V and 5 bases from J, with 11 bases between. The CDR3 loop spans 14 amino acids. CDR3 nucleotides: TGTGCCAGCAGTGAAGGTGCGCAGGCTTATGGCTACACCTTC. It encodes CASSEGAQAYGYTF.

This clonotype was seen at least ten times. CDR3 in amino acids: CASTRNQNTGELFF. CDR3 in DNA: TGTGCCAGCACCCGGAACCAGAACACCGGGGAGCTGTTTTTT. This sequence joins TRBV27 and TRBJ2-2; no firm D call. In germline, CDR1 is MNHEY, CDR2 SMNVEV (reference sequence). The CDR3 contains 14 residues. Between the trimmed V and J ends, which lost 7 bases and 1 base, there was a span of 10 bases.

This clonotype was counted many times. The gene calls are TRBV7-2 and TRBJ2-7; 11 positions match TRBD2. CDR1 is SGHTA, CDR2 FQGNSA, per germline. This CDR3 is 14 amino acids long. V was clipped by 4 bases and J by 5 bases; unmatched bases: 4. The CDR3 coding sequence is TGTGCCAGCAGCTCCTTAGCGGGAGGGCACGAGCAGTACTTC. It yields the protein CASSSLAGGHEQYF. The whole variable domain, remainder taken from reference TRBV7-2 and TRBJ2-7, is GAGVSQSPSNKVTEKGKDVELRCDPISGHTALYWYRQSLGQGLEFLIYFQGNSAPDKSGLPSDRFSAERTGGSVSTLTIQRTQQEDSAVYLCASSSLAGGHEQYFGPGTRLTVT.

This clonotype was seen at least ten times. V is TRBV6-6 and J is TRBJ2-7, with 8 nucleotides matching TRBD2. The CDR3 length is 12 residues. Trimming removed 6 bases from V and 4 bases from J; junction bases left unmatched: 2. Germline CDR1 and CDR2: MNHNY and SVGAGI (reference sequence). The CDR3 protein is CASRGGRYEQYF. The CDR3 bases are TGTGCCAGCAGAGGCGGGAGGTACGAGCAGTACTTC.

The genes are TRBV20-1 and TRBJ2-7, with 8 bases lining up with TRBD2. This CDR3 comprises 13 residues. With 1 base clipped from V and 4 bases from J, the junction kept 3 bases outside the gene matches. Germline assignment: CDR1 DFQATT and CDR2 SNEGSKA (reference sequence). The CDR3 spells CSARGEREYEQYF. Here the CDR3 DNA reads TGCAGTGCTAGAGGGGAGCGGGAGTACGAGCAGTACTTC.